Listed below are T cell receptor beta chains from one sample, sequenced in a study of T-cell reconstitution after alpha-beta-depleted transplantation in children. TCRdb re-called the PCR reads with MiXCR, one entry per CDR3 protein. The data contain over 85,000 distinct CDR3 sequences, 7.5% to 9.5% of them seen just once; the ten biggest clones take up around 17%. Sequences were derived from PBMCs, sampled before TCRalphabeta/CD19-depleted stem cell transplant. All receptors come from a boy younger than 10 with acute lymphoblastic leukemia, due to receive a stem cell transplant. Each CDR3 is given with its conserved first and last residue. Fields, in order: J gene, D gene, clone size, V gene, CDR3 DNA, CDR3 protein. The D gene is left open where the match is weak. Only some rows state a clone size, as once, few, many or a class for expanded clones.

TRBJ2-7 | TRBD2 | few | TRBV9 | TGTGCCAGCAGCCCCCGGGACTACTTCTCCTACGAGCAGTACTTC | CASSPRDYFSYEQYF
TRBJ1-2 | TRBD1 | many | TRBV6-5 | TGTGCCAGCAGCGGGACAGGGGGCTATGGCTACACCTTC | CASSGTGGYGYTF
TRBJ2-1 | TRBD2 | few | TRBV14 | TGTGCCAGCAGCCCGAGCGGGGGGGCCCGTCCCTACAATGAGCAGTTCTTC | CASSPSGGARPYNEQFF
TRBJ1-1 | TRBD1 | NA | TRBV7-4 | TGTGCCAGCAGCTCCGAAGGACAGGGGTCGAACACTGAAGCTTTCTTT | CASSSEGQGSNTEAFF
TRBJ2-3 | TRBD2 | NA | TRBV6-1 | TGTGCCAGCAGTGGTAGCGGGGGGGCTCCAGATACGCAGTATTTT | CASSGSGGAPDTQYF
TRBJ2-1 | TRBD2 | many | TRBV24-1 | TGTGCCACCAGTGACCTAGCGGGGGACGAGCAGTTCTTC | CATSDLAGDEQFF
TRBJ1-1 | NA | few | TRBV11-2 | TGTGCCAGCAGCTTAGTGGGGCGGGGGACCATGAACACTGAAGCTTTCTTT | CASSLVGRGTMNTEAFF
TRBJ2-7 | TRBD2 | many | TRBV7-2 | TGTGCCAGCAGCTTTAGCGGGGGGGCCTACGAGCAGTACTTC | CASSFSGGAYEQYF
TRBJ1-2 | TRBD1 | NA | TRBV12-3/TRBV12-4 | TGTGCCAGCAGCTCCGGACAGGGGGCTCGTGGCTACACCTTC | CASSSGQGARGYTF
TRBJ1-1 | TRBD1 | few | TRBV7-9 | TGTGCCAGCAGCTTAGAGTCAGGGGGCACTGAAGCTTTCTTT | CASSLESGGTEAFF
TRBJ2-1 | TRBD2 | few | TRBV7-8 | TGTGCCAGCAGCCCGCGGACTAGCGGGGGATTATACAATGAGCAGTTCTTC | CASSPRTSGGLYNEQFF
TRBJ1-5 | TRBD1 | many | TRBV20-1 | TGCAGTGCTCGAGAGACAGGGGAACAGCCCCAGCATTTT | CSARETGEQPQHF
TRBJ1-2 | NA | few | TRBV20-1 | TGCAGTGCCAACCTCCTCCCTCGCGAGGCTGATAACTATGGCTACACCTTC | CSANLLPREADNYGYTF
TRBJ2-1 | TRBD2 | few | TRBV6-1 | TGTGCCAGCAGCCGAGGGACTAGCGGGGGTTTTACTGAGCAGTTCTTC | CASSRGTSGGFTEQFF
TRBJ1-6 | TRBD1 | few | TRBV20-1 | TGCAGTGCCAGAACAGGGGGCGAGAATAACAATTCACCCCTCCACTTT | CSARTGGENNNSPLHF
TRBJ1-1 | NA | NA | TRBV6-5 | TGTGCCAGCAGTTACCTTATACAGGGTACCATGAACACTGAAGCTTTCTTT | CASSYLIQGTMNTEAFF
TRBJ1-1 | NA | NA | TRBV19 | TGTGCCAGTAGTATAGGGTTGGGCACTGAAGCTTTCTTT | CASSIGLGTEAFF
TRBJ1-1 | TRBD1 | few | TRBV3-1 | TGTGCCAGCAGCACAGGGGGAGTCACTGAAGCTTTCTTT | CASSTGGVTEAFF
TRBJ2-7 | TRBD2 | NA | TRBV9 | TGTGCCAGCAGCCCGAGCCCGGGGCTAGCGGGGGGGCCCAACTGGGTCTCCGAGCAGTACTTC | CASSPSPGLAGGPNWVSEQYF
TRBJ1-1 | NA | NA | TRBV10-2 | TGCGCCAGCAGTGTTCGGACGCCGGGCACTGAAGCTTTCTTT | CASSVRTPGTEAFF
TRBJ2-2 | TRBD2 | few | TRBV20-1 | TGCAGTGCTAGACAGCTAGCGGGGGGGGACACCGGGGACCTGTTTTTT | CSARQLAGGDTGDLFF
TRBJ2-1 | TRBD2 | many | TRBV7-9 | TGTGCCAGCAGCTTGGGACTAGCCGACAATGAGCAGTTCTTC | CASSLGLADNEQFF
TRBJ1-6 | TRBD1 | few | TRBV3-1 | TGTGCCAGCAGCCCTCCGGGACAGGGGGGTCGGTCACCCCTCCACTTT | CASSPPGQGGRSPLHF
TRBJ1-5 | NA | many | TRBV21-1 | TGTGCCAGCAGATCAACGGGACAGGGGGCTTCCAATCAGCCCCAGCATTTT | CASRSTGQGASNQPQHF
TRBJ1-3 | NA | NA | TRBV10-3 | TGTGCCATCAGTGAGTACGGGAGCTCTGGAAACACCATATATTTT | CAISEYGSSGNTIYF
TRBJ2-5 | NA | few | TRBV20-1 | TGCAGTGCTAGCGCGGAGACCCAGTACTTC | CSASAETQYF
TRBJ2-5 | NA | few | TRBV7-9 | TGTGCCAGCAGCTTAGCCGGGATCGAGACCCAGTACTTC | CASSLAGIETQYF